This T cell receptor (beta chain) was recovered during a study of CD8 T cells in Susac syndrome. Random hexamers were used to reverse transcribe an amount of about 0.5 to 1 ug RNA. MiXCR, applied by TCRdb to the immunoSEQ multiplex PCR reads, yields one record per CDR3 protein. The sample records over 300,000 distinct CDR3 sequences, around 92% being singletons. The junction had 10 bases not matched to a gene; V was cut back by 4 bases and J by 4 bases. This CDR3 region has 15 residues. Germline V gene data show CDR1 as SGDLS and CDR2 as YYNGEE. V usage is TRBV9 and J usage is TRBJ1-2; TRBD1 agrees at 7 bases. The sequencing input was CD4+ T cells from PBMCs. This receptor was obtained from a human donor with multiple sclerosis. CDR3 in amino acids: CASSSTGAESYGYTF. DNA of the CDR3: TGTGCCAGCAGCTCTACAGGGGCTGAGTCCTATGGCTACACCTTC.